The rows below give T cell receptor beta chains drawn from one sample of a study of blood T cells in healthy people across ages. TCRdb reprocessed the 5' RACE reads with MiXCR, giving one entry per CDR3 protein. The sample lists about 680,000 distinct CDR3 sequences; over 45% were seen once. Sequencing was done on a sample of blood. The receptors originated from a woman in her fifties or sixties in good health. Both conserved end residues are part of each CDR3. D genes are given only for firm matches. Clone sizes are given selectively: once, few, many, or a class where the clone is expanded.

>TRBV7-8|-|-|TRBJ1-3
TGTGCCAGCAGCTCCCGGTTAGGAAACACCATATATTTT
CASSSRLGNTIYF
>TRBV6-6|-|-|TRBJ1-4
TGTGCCAGCTGGGGATTTCCCACAAATGAAAAACTGTTTTTT
CASWGFPTNEKLFF
>TRBV28|-|-|TRBJ1-1
TGTGCCAGCACCTTTAGGAGGACGGGTAAAACTGAAGCTTTCTTT
CASTFRRTGKTEAFF
>TRBV28|-|-|TRBJ2-3
TGTGCCAGCAGTTTGGACGTGGGGGCAGATACGCAGTATTTT
CASSLDVGADTQYF
>TRBV12-3/TRBV12-4|-|TRBD2|TRBJ2-1
TGTGCCAGCAGTTCAGCGGGAGTTGTCGGCAATGAGCAGTTCTTC
CASSSAGVVGNEQFF
>TRBV5-1|many|TRBD1|TRBJ2-7
TGCGCCAGCAGCTTGGAGGACAGGGGTTCCTACGAGCAGTACTTC
CASSLEDRGSYEQYF
>TRBV20-1|few|-|TRBJ2-3
TGCAGTGCTCTCAGGGCTAGCACAGATACGCAGTATTTT
CSALRASTDTQYF
>TRBV18|few|-|TRBJ2-5
TGTGCCAGCTCACCCCACCAAGAGACCCAGTACTTC
CASSPHQETQYF
>TRBV10-3|-|-|TRBJ1-3
TGTGCCATCAGTAGGCCCAGGGGAGTAGACGGAAACACCATATATTTT
CAISRPRGVDGNTIYF
>TRBV5-5|once|-|TRBJ2-7
TGTGCCAGCACAAAGGACATCCTTTACGAGCAGTACTTC
CASTKDILYEQYF
>TRBV5-1|many|-|TRBJ1-2
TGCGCCAGCAGCTTGGAGGCGGCGAACTATGGCTACACCTTC
CASSLEAANYGYTF
>TRBV9|-|-|TRBJ2-7
TGTGCCAGCAGCGTAGAAGTAGGGCGCTACGAGCAGTACTTC
CASSVEVGRYEQYF
>TRBV9|-|TRBD1|TRBJ1-4
TGTGCCAGCAGCGTGTTGGACAGGGTCGGTGAAAAACTGTTTTTT
CASSVLDRVGEKLFF
>TRBV5-6|few|-|TRBJ2-6
TGTGCCAGCATATCCTTGCGATCTGGGGCCAACGTCCTGACTTTC
CASISLRSGANVLTF
>TRBV7-9|-|TRBD2|TRBJ2-1
TGTGCCAGCAGTTCCTCCGGGAGGTTAGCCTACAATGAGCAGTTCTTC
CASSSSGRLAYNEQFF
>TRBV7-9|-|-|TRBJ2-1
TGTGCCAGCAGCTTAGGGGGAACCAATGAGCAGTTCTTC
CASSLGGTNEQFF
>TRBV24-1|-|-|TRBJ2-1
TGTGCCACCAGTGATTATGGGGGGCCTGAAAGCTCCTACAATGAGCAGTTCTTC
CATSDYGGPESSYNEQFF
>TRBV21-1|-|-|TRBJ2-5
TGTGCCAGCACCCATTACAGGGATGAGGAAGGAGAGACCCAGTACTTC
CASTHYRDEEGETQYF
>TRBV4-3|few|-|TRBJ2-5
TGCGCCAGCAGCCTAAGGGCGAGACACGGAGAGACCCAGTACTTC
CASSLRARHGETQYF
>TRBV18|-|-|TRBJ1-4
TGTGCCAGCTCGTCCCTCGAAAAACTGTTTTTT
CASSSLEKLFF
>TRBV7-2|once|-|TRBJ2-7
TGTGCCAGCAGCTTTTACGCTAATGAGCAGTACTTC
CASSFYANEQYF
>TRBV9|-|TRBD1|TRBJ1-2
TGTGCCAGCAGCCCCCGGGACAGGGAGTTTTCGGGGGGCTACACCTTC
CASSPRDREFSGGYTF